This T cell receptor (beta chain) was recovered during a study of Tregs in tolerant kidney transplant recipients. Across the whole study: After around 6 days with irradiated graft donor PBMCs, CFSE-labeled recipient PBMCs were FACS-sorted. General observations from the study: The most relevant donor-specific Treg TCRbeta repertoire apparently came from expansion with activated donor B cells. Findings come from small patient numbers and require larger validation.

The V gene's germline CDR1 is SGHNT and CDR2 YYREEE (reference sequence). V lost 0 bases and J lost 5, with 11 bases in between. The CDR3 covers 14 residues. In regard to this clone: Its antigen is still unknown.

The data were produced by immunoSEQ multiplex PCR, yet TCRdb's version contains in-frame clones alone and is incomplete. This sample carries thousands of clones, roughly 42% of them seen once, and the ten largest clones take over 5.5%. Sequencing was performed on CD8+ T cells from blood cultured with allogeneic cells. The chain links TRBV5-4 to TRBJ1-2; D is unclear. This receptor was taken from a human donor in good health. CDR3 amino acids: CASSLDRALYGYTF. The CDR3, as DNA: TGTGCCAGCAGCTTGGACCGGGCGTTATATGGCTACACCTTC.